These 17 T cell receptor beta chains originate from one sample sequenced in a study of CD8+ T cells in alopecia areata. Extracted RNA was reverse transcribed into cDNA, the sequencing template. Data came from immunoSEQ multiplex PCR; TCRdb stores just in-frame clones and leaves some out. The table has around 160,000 clones, about 87% seen once. Sample: CD8+ T cells sorted from blood, taken at week 0. The source is a human donor with alopecia areata.

The chain joins TRBV13 to TRBJ1-2; 7 nucleotides line up with TRBD1. Trimming removed 4 bases from V and 4 bases from J; junction bases left unmatched: 9. Germline V CDR1 and CDR2: PRHDT, FYEKMQ (reference sequence). This CDR3 comprises 15 residues. DNA of the CDR3: TGTGCCAGCAGCTCAGGACAGGCACTCTCCTATGGCTACACCTTC. Translating it yields CASSSGQALSYGYTF.

The chain combines TRBV5-6 with TRBJ1-2; 7 positions match TRBD1. This CDR3 contains 14 residues. V was clipped by 4 bases and J by 0 bases; unmatched bases: 3. CDR1 and CDR2 (germline): SGHDT, YYEEEE. The CDR3 here is CASSAGTANYGYTF. CDR3 sequence (DNA): TGTGCCAGCAGCGCCGGGACAGCTAACTATGGCTACACCTTC.

V gene TRBV7-8 combines with J gene TRBJ1-2; tentative D call: TRBD1 (6 bases). Per germline, CDR1 SGHVS and CDR2 FQNEAQ. V gave up 5 bases and J gave up 5 bases, with 15 bases separating them. This CDR3 has 14 amino acids. This CDR3 reads CASSIRQESYGYTF. In nucleotides, the CDR3 is TGTGCCAGCAGCATCAGACAGGAGAGTTATGGCTACACCTTC.

The J gene is TRBJ2-1, the V gene TRBV29-1; weak D call: TRBD1 (6 bases). The V end was cut by 4 bases, the J end by 2 bases, with 15 bases between. The CDR3 loop spans 15 amino acids. CDR1 is SQVTM and CDR2 is ANQGSEA in the germline V gene. The CDR3 region has the DNA TGCAGCGTTGTGGGCGGACAGATTACCTACAATGAGCAGTTCTTC. It encodes CSVVGGQITYNEQFF.

The rearrangement links TRBV27 to TRBJ2-3; D unresolved. V was clipped by 3 bases and J by 4 bases, with 11 bases between them. Germline V gene lookup returns CDR1 MNHEY and CDR2 SMNVEV (reference sequence). This CDR3 spans 14 amino acids. CDR3 sequence (DNA): TGTGCCAGCAGTTTGTTCTTAGGCGCAGATACGCAGTATTTT. Residues: CASSLFLGADTQYF.

The chain recombines TRBV7-2 with TRBJ1-4; D is uncertain. Looked up from germline, CDR1 is SGHTA and CDR2 is FQGNSA. The CDR3 has 14 amino acids. With 1 base removed from V and 4 bases from J, the gap between germline ends came to 7 bases. The CDR3 region is CASSLGPLNEKLFF. For the CDR3, the DNA is TGTGCCAGCAGCTTAGGACCGCTTAATGAAAAACTGTTTTTT.

The V and J genes are TRBV7-9 and TRBJ1-2, with D maybe TRBD1 (5 bases). With 8 bases removed from V and 2 bases from J, the gap between germline ends came to 15 bases. Germline V gene sequence: CDR1 SEHNR, CDR2 FQNEAQ (reference sequence). The CDR3 sequence is 14 residues long. The CDR3 DNA reads as TGTGCCAGCCACCACGGGGGAGTAAACTATGGCTACACCTTC. It translates to CASHHGGVNYGYTF.

The rearrangement links TRBV27 to TRBJ2-2; D call uncertain. V was cut by 8 bases and J by 1 base, with 5 bases left in between. Per the germline V gene, CDR1 is MNHEY and CDR2 is SMNVEV (reference sequence). This CDR3 has 12 amino acids. The CDR3 DNA sequence: TGTGCCAGCGTACAGAACACCGGGGAGCTGTTTTTT. Encoded protein: CASVQNTGELFF.

The rearrangement joins TRBV11-1 to TRBJ2-3; no reliable D call. Germline CDR1 is SGHAT and CDR2 is FQDESV (reference sequence). This CDR3 has 12 residues. V lost 0 bases to trimming and J lost 4 bases, with 2 bases between them. The CDR3 nucleotides are TGTGCCAGCAGCTTAGCTTCAGATACGCAGTATTTT. Translation: CASSLASDTQYF.

The V call is TRBV15, the J call TRBJ2-2; 12 bases agree with TRBD2. The CDR3 is made up of 19 amino acids. Unmatched junction bases numbered 10, after V lost 0 bases and J lost 5 bases. CDR1 and CDR2 from the germline V gene are LNHNV and YYDKDF (reference sequence). Written as DNA, the CDR3 is TGTGCCACCAGCAGAGATCCGACTAGCGGGGGTCACCGGACCGGGGAGCTGTTTTTT. Residues: CATSRDPTSGGHRTGELFF.

The chain couples TRBV7-9 to TRBJ1-2, with a possible D match to TRBD1 (6 bases). Germline V gives CDR1 SEHNR, CDR2 FQNEAQ (reference sequence). V lost 6 bases to trimming and J lost 4 bases, with 24 bases between them. This CDR3 comprises 17 residues. The CDR3 spells CASSSNEGTKALYGYTF. The CDR3 DNA follows: TGTGCCAGCAGTTCAAACGAGGGGACAAAAGCGCTCTATGGCTACACCTTC.

The chain couples TRBV6-4 to TRBJ1-1, with D hard to call. From germline, CDR1 is MRHNA and CDR2 SNTAGT. The length of the CDR3 is 12 residues. V shed 3 bases and J shed 4 bases, with 6 bases lying between them. CDR3 protein: CASSERSTEAFF. The CDR3 DNA is TGTGCCAGCAGTGAGAGGAGCACTGAAGCTTTCTTT.

This clone has only one observation. CDR3 DNA: TGTGCCAGCAGCCCAATGACAGGGGGAAGCACAGATACGCAGTATTTT. This translates into CASSPMTGGSTDTQYF. V usage is TRBV7-9 and J usage is TRBJ2-3, with 9 bases fitting TRBD1. With V trimmed by 5 bases and J by 0 bases, 6 bases remained unmatched. This CDR3 comprises 16 residues. Germline values: CDR1 SEHNR, CDR2 FQNEAQ (reference sequence). Looking up the rest from reference TRBV7-9 and TRBJ2-3 gives the full variable domain: DTGVSQNPRHKITKRGQNVTFRCDPISEHNRLYWYRQTLGQGPEFLTYFQNEAQLEKSRLLSDRFSAERPKGSFSTLEIQRTEQGDSAMYLCASSPMTGGSTDTQYFGPGTRLTVL.

V gene TRBV11-2 combines with J gene TRBJ1-1, with unresolved D. The V and J ends lost 1 base and 0 bases respectively, with 12 bases between them. CDR1 is SGHAT and CDR2 is FQNNGV in the germline V gene. This CDR3 is built from 16 residues. For the CDR3, the DNA is TGTGCCAGCAGCTTAGTGGGAACTGCGATGAACACTGAAGCTTTCTTT. Encoded protein: CASSLVGTAMNTEAFF.

The V call is TRBV25-1, the J call TRBJ1-4; D might be TRBD1 (5 bases). The CDR3 length is 15 residues. The germline CDR1 and CDR2 sequences are MGHDK and SYGVNS. Trimming cost V 5 bases and J 2 bases, with 12 bases left between them. CDR3 region: CASSIEGATNEKLFF. DNA of the CDR3: TGTGCCAGCAGTATAGAAGGGGCCACTAATGAAAAACTGTTTTTT.

Remarks on this clone: A read error may explain this, as a much larger clone is one base away. The rearrangement links TRBV7-2 to TRBJ2-1; maybe TRBD2 (5 bases). The CDR3 length is 13 residues. Germline values: CDR1 SGHTA, CDR2 FQGNSA. The V and J ends lost 5 bases and 3 bases respectively, with 8 bases between them. In nucleotides, the CDR3 is TGTGCCAGCAGCCCTACTAGCTACAATGAGCAGTTCTTC. This gives the protein CASSPTSYNEQFF.

The rearrangement joins TRBV11-2 to TRBJ2-3, with no clear D. Germline V gives CDR1 SGHAT, CDR2 FQNNGV. The V end was cut by 8 bases, the J end by 4 bases, with 7 bases between. The CDR3 sequence is 11 residues long. The CDR3 DNA reads as TGTGCCAGCGAGGAAGCAGATACGCAGTATTTT. It translates to CASEEADTQYF.